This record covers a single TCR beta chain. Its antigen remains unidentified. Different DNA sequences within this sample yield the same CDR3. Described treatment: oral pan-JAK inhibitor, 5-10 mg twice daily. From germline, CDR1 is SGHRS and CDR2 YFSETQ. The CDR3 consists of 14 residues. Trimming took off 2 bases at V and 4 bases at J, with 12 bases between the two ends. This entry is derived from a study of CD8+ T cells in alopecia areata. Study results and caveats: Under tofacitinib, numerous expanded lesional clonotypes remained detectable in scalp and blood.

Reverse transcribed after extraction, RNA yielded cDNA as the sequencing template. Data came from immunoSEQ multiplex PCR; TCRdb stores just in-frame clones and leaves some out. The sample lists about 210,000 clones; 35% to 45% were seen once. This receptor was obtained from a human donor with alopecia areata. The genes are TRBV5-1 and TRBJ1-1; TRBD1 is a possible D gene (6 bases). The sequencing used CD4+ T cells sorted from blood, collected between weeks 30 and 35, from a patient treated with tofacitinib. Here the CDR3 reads CASSLGGVSTEAFF. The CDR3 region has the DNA TGCGCCAGCAGCTTAGGGGGAGTGAGCACTGAAGCTTTCTTT.